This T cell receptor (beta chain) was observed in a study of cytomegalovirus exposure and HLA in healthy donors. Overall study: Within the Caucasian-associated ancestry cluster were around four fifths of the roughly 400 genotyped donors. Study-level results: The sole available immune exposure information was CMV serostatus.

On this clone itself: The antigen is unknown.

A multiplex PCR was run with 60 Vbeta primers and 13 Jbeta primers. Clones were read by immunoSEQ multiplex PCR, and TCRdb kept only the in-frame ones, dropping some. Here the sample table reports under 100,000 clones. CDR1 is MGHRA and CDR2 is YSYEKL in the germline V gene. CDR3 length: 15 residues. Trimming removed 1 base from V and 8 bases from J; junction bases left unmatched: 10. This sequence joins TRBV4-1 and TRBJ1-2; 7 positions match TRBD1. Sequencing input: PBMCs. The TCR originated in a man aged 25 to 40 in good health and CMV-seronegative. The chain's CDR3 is CASSQVEGASGGYTF. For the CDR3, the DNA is TGCGCCAGCAGCCAAGTTGAGGGGGCGTCTGGCGGCTACACCTTC.